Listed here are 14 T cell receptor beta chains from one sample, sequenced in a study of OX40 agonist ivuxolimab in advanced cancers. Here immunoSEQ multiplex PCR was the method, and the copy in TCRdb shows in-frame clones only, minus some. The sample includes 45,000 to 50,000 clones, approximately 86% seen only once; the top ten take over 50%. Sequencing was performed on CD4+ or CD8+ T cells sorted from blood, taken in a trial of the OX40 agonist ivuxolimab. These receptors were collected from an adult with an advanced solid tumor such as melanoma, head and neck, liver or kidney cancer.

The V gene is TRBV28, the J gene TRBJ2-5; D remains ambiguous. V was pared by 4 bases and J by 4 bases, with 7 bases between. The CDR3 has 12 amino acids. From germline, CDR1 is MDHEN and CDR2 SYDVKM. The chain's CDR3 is CASSYDLETQYF. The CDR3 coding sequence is TGTGCCAGCAGTTACGACCTAGAGACCCAGTACTTC. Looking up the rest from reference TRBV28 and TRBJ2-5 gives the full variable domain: DVKVTQSSRYLVKRTGEKVFLECVQDMDHENMFWYRQDPGLGLRLIYFSYDVKMKEKGDIPEGYSVSREKKERFSLILESASTNQTSMYLCASSYDLETQYFGPGTRLLVL.

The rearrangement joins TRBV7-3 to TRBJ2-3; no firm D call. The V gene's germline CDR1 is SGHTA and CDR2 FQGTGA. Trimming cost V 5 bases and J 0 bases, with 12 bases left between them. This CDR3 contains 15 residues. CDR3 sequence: CASSRRSSSTDTQYF. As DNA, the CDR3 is TGTGCCAGCAGCCGCCGTTCATCTAGCACAGATACGCAGTATTTT. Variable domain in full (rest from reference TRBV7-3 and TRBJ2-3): GAGVSQTPSNKVTEKGKYVELRCDPISGHTALYWYRQSLGQGPEFLIYFQGTGAADDSGLPNDRFFAVRPEGSVSTLKIQRTERGDSAVYLCASSRRSSSTDTQYFGPGTRLTVL.

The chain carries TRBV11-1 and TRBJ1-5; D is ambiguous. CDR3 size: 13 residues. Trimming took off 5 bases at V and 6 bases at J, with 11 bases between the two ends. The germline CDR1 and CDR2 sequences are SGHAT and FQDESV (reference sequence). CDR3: CASSHGVLQPQHF. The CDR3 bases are TGTGCCAGCAGCCATGGGGTCCTTCAGCCCCAGCATTTT.

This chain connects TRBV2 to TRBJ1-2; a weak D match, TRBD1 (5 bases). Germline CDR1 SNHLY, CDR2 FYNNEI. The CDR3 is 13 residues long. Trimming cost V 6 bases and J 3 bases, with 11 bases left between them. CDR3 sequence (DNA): TGTGCCAGCAGGGGCGGGACGTACTATGGCTACACCTTC. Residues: CASRGGTYYGYTF.

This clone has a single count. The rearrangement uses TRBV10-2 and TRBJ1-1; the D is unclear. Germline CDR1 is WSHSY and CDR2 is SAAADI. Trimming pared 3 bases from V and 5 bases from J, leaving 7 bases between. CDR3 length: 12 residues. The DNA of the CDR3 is TGCGCCAGCAGTGACGTTTATACTGAAGCTTTCTTT. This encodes CASSDVYTEAFF.

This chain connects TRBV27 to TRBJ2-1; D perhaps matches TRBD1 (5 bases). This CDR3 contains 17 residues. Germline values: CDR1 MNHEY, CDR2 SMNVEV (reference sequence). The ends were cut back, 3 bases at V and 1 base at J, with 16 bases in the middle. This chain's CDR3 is CASSFFWTPLSYNEQFF. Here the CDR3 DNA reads TGTGCCAGCAGTTTTTTTTGGACACCACTTTCCTACAATGAGCAGTTCTTC.

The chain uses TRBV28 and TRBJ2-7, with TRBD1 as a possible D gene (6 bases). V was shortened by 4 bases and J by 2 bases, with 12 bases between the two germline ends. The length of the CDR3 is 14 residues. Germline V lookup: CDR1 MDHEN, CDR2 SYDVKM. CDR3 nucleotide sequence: TGTGCCAGCAGTTCCACAGGGATCCCCTACGAGCAGTACTTC. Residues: CASSSTGIPYEQYF.

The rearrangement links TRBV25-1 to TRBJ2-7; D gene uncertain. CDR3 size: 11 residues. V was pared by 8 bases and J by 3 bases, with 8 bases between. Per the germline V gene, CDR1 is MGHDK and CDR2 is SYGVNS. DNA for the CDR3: TGTGCCAGCCAGTCCGGCTACGAGCAGTACTTC. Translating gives CASQSGYEQYF.

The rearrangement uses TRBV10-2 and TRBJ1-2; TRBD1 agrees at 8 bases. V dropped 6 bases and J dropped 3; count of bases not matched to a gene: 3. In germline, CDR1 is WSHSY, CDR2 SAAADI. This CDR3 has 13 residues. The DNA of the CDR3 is TGCGCCAGCAGGAGACAGGGGTACTATGGCTACACCTTC. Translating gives CASRRQGYYGYTF.

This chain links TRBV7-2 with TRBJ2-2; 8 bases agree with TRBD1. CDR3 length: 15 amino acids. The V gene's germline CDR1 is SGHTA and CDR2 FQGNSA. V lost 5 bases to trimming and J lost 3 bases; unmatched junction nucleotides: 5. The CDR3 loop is CASSPRTGHTGELFF. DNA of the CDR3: TGTGCCAGCAGCCCCCGGACAGGGCACACCGGGGAGCTGTTTTTT.

CDR3 nucleotides: TGTGCCAGCAGTTACTCCGAAGCCAAAAACATTCAGTACTTC. Its translation: CASSYSEAKNIQYF. The V and J genes are TRBV6-6 and TRBJ2-4; D unclear. The CDR3 is 14 amino acids. The V and J ends lost 0 bases and 0 bases respectively, with 3 bases between them. The V gene's germline CDR1 is MNHNY and CDR2 SVGAGI (reference sequence).

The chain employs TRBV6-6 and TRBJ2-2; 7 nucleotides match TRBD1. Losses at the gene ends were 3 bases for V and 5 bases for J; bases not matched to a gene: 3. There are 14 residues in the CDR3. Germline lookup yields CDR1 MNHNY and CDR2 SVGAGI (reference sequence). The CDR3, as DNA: TGTGCCAGCAGTTATAACAGGGGAACCGGGGAGCTGTTTTTT. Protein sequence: CASSYNRGTGELFF.

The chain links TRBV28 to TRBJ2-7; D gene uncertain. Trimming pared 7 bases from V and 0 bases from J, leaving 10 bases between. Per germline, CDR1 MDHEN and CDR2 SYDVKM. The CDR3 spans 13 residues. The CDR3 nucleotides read TGTGCCAGCATGGTCGATAGCTCCTACGAGCAGTACTTC. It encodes CASMVDSSYEQYF.

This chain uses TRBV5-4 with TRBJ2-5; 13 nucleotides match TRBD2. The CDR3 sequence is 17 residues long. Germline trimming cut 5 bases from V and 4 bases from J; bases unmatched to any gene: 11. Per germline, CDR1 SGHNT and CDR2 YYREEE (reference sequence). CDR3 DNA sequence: TGTGCCAGCAGTTCCGGGACTAGCGGGGCCCAGCGAGAGACCCAGTACTTC. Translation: CASSSGTSGAQRETQYF.